A single sample is the source of the 25 T cell receptor beta chains below, sequenced in a study of CD8 T cells in Susac syndrome. With random hexamers, about 0.5 to 1 ug RNA was reverse transcribed. TCRdb used MiXCR to reprocess the immunoSEQ multiplex PCR reads, holding one entry per CDR3 protein. In the table there are about 150,000 distinct CDR3 sequences, over 95% of which are singletons. The sequenced sample was CD8+ T cells from PBMCs. The receptors shown here come from a human donor with multiple sclerosis.

The rearrangement links TRBV4-1 to TRBJ1-3; D gene uncertain. Trimming cost V 5 bases and J 4 bases, with 9 bases left between them. Germline CDR1 MGHRA, CDR2 YSYEKL. The CDR3 consists of 13 residues. The CDR3 sequence is CASSSYQGNTIYF. The CDR3 DNA follows: TGCGCCAGCAGCAGTTATCAAGGAAACACCATATATTTT.

The chain combines TRBV6-2 or TRBV6-3 with TRBJ2-7, with 8 bases that match TRBD1. This CDR3 spans 15 amino acids. After removal of 4 bases from V and 3 bases from J, the junction contained 8 bases not matched to a gene. The germline V gene has CDR1 MNHEY and CDR2 SVGEGT. CDR3 nucleotide sequence: TGTGCCAGCAGTTGGCGGGACAGGACGGTCTACGAGCAGTACTTC. Its protein product is CASSWRDRTVYEQYF.

The V call is TRBV4-1, the J call TRBJ2-7; D gene unclear. Germline-derived CDR1 and CDR2 are MGHRA and YSYEKL. V gave up 0 bases and J gave up 2 bases, with 5 bases separating them. The CDR3 covers 13 residues. The CDR3 coding sequence is TGCGCCAGCAGCCAAGATACGCCCTACGAGCAGTACTTC. Protein: CASSQDTPYEQYF.

The chain couples TRBV9 to TRBJ2-7, with TRBD1 matching over 10 bases. J lost 5 bases, V lost 4 bases, and 3 bases had no gene match. In germline, CDR1 is SGDLS, CDR2 YYNGEE. The CDR3 extends over 13 amino acids. The CDR3 reads CASSRQGAHEQYF. CDR3 coding DNA: TGTGCCAGCAGCAGACAGGGGGCTCACGAGCAGTACTTC.

This chain connects TRBV2 to TRBJ2-1; D is possibly TRBD1 (5 bases). The V gene lost 4 bases and the J gene lost 4 bases, with 11 bases spanning the gap. There are 14 residues in the CDR3. Germline V lookup: CDR1 SNHLY, CDR2 FYNNEI. For the CDR3, the DNA is TGTGCCAGCAGTGTGGGGCTAGTATACAATGAGCAGTTCTTC. It is translated as CASSVGLVYNEQFF.

The chain links TRBV20-1 to TRBJ2-1; D may be TRBD2 (6 bases). This CDR3 has 16 residues. V was trimmed by 0 bases and J by 2 bases, leaving 14 bases between them. Germline V gene lookup returns CDR1 DFQATT and CDR2 SNEGSKA (reference sequence). The DNA of the CDR3 is TGCAGTGCTAGAGATCGGGGGTGGGCAACCTACAATGAGCAGTTCTTC. Its protein is CSARDRGWATYNEQFF.

The V call is TRBV29-1, the J call TRBJ2-2; 10 nucleotides agree with TRBD1. Trimming cost V 6 bases and J 4 bases; bases outside gene matches: 8. The CDR3 is 15 amino acids. Germline CDR1 SQVTM, CDR2 ANQGSEA. CDR3 sequence: CSVSQGTGVTGELFF. In DNA, the CDR3 is TGCAGCGTCTCCCAGGGGACAGGGGTCACCGGGGAGCTGTTTTTT.

This chain uses TRBV20-1 with TRBJ2-7, with a possible D match to TRBD1 (5 bases). This CDR3 is 12 amino acids long. Germline V lookup: CDR1 DFQATT, CDR2 SNEGSKA (reference sequence). Trimming stripped 1 base from V and 3 bases from J, with 7 bases between. The CDR3 sequence: CSARGGGYEQYF. The CDR3 DNA reads as TGCAGTGCTAGAGGGGGCGGCTACGAGCAGTACTTC.

The gene calls are TRBV11-2 and TRBJ2-5, with TRBD2 matching 13 bases. The CDR3 totals 17 residues. The V gene end was trimmed by 4 bases and the J gene end by 3 bases; junction bases not matched to a gene: 8. The germline V gene encodes CDR1 SGHAT and CDR2 FQNNGV. The DNA for the CDR3 is TGTGCCAGCAGCTCCCCGTCGACTAGCGGGGGGAAAGAGACCCAGTACTTC. Translating gives CASSSPSTSGGKETQYF.

Here the CDR3 reads CSVVLRGSYGYTF. The CDR3 bases are TGCAGCGTTGTCCTTCGGGGGTCATATGGCTACACCTTC. The chain couples TRBV29-1 to TRBJ1-2; possibly TRBD1 for D (5 bases). The CDR3 totals 13 residues. Germline V gene data show CDR1 as SQVTM and CDR2 as ANQGSEA. V dropped 4 bases and J dropped 5 bases, with 14 bases sitting between them.

V is TRBV5-1 and J is TRBJ2-7; 8 bases are shared with TRBD1. Germline assignment: CDR1 SGHRS and CDR2 YFSETQ. J was trimmed by 4 bases and V by 4 bases; bases with no gene match: 7. The CDR3 runs 14 residues. Here the CDR3 reads CASSPTTGDYEQYV. In DNA form, the CDR3 reads TGCGCCAGCAGCCCGACGACAGGGGATTACGAGCAGTACGTC.

This chain links TRBV6-1 with TRBJ2-5; 8 bases match TRBD2. CDR1 is MNHNS and CDR2 is SASEGT in the germline V gene. The junction had 5 bases not matched to a gene; V was cut back by 0 bases and J by 5 bases. The CDR3 is 15 residues long. CDR3 bases: TGTGCCAGCAGTGAAGCGCTTCGCGGGGGGGAGACCCAGTACTTC. Residues: CASSEALRGGETQYF.

This chain links TRBV2 with TRBJ2-3; D unresolved. CDR1 is SNHLY, CDR2 FYNNEI, per germline. This CDR3 spans 14 amino acids. Trimming left V 4 bases short and J 0 bases short, with 8 bases between. The CDR3 region has the DNA TGTGCCAGCAGTGGGGCAGCTAGCACAGATACGCAGTATTTT. This translates into CASSGAASTDTQYF.

J is TRBJ2-5 and V is TRBV7-9; TRBD1 might be the D (6 bases). Germline CDR1 is SEHNR and CDR2 is FQNEAQ (reference sequence). Trimming removed 5 bases at V and 5 bases at J, with 15 bases between. The CDR3 contains 14 residues. The CDR3 nucleotides read TGTGCCAGCAGCATGATCAACAGGGTCGAGACCCAGTACTTC. Protein product: CASSMINRVETQYF.

The chain links TRBV2 to TRBJ1-1; D is unclear. This CDR3 has 14 amino acids. Looked up from germline, CDR1 is SNHLY and CDR2 is FYNNEI. The germline V and J ends were trimmed by 6 bases and 0 bases, with 11 bases remaining between them. The CDR3 spells CASRQGRMNTEAFF. The CDR3 DNA reads TGTGCCAGCAGGCAAGGACGGATGAACACTGAAGCTTTCTTT.

The chain uses TRBV6-5 and TRBJ1-1, with D uncertain. Germline CDR1 MNHEY, CDR2 SVGAGI. The CDR3 totals 14 residues. V was pared by 2 bases and J by 6 bases, with 13 bases between. The CDR3 protein is CASSYVGNVAEAFF. CDR3 coding DNA: TGTGCCAGCAGTTACGTCGGGAATGTCGCTGAAGCTTTCTTT.

This chain joins TRBV29-1 and TRBJ1-3; D might be TRBD1 (6 bases). Deletions cut 6 bases from V and 0 bases from J, with 12 bases between. The CDR3 covers 14 residues. Germline loops: CDR1 SQVTM, CDR2 ANQGSEA. DNA for the CDR3: TGCAGCGTCCTGGGACACGTCTCTGGAAACACCATATATTTT. Translated: CSVLGHVSGNTIYF.

The V gene is TRBV5-6, the J gene TRBJ2-1; D call uncertain. This CDR3 spans 13 amino acids. Germline assignment: CDR1 SGHDT and CDR2 YYEEEE. V lost 4 bases and J lost 12, with 17 bases in between. The CDR3 reads CASSLGSSAWQFF. The CDR3 region has the DNA TGTGCCAGCAGCCTGGGCTCTAGTGCTTGGCAGTTCTTC.

The chain links TRBV3-1 to TRBJ2-7; the D is unclear. V was clipped by 0 bases and J by 0 bases, with 15 bases between them. Germline CDR1 and CDR2: LGHDT and YNNKEL (reference sequence). CDR3 size: 17 residues. The DNA for the CDR3 is TGTGCCAGCAGCCAAGATAGGAACAGTTTCTCCTCCTACGAGCAGTACTTC. Encoded protein: CASSQDRNSFSSYEQYF.

The chain uses TRBV27 and TRBJ1-6; D might be TRBD1 (6 bases). Trimming removed 0 bases at V and 11 bases at J, with 11 bases between. The CDR3 extends over 14 amino acids. CDR1 MNHEY and CDR2 SMNVEV come from the germline V gene (reference sequence). The CDR3 loop reads CASSLSGAGAPLHF. Written as DNA, the CDR3 is TGTGCCAGCAGTTTATCGGGGGCAGGGGCACCCCTCCACTTT.

This chain connects TRBV24-1 to TRBJ2-3; a weak D match, TRBD1 (5 bases). Germline V CDR1 and CDR2: KGHDR, SFDVKD. The CDR3 runs 14 residues. Trimming left V 6 bases short and J 1 base short, with 10 bases between. The DNA of the CDR3 is TGTGCCACCAGTACAGGACGAGGCACAGATACGCAGTATTTT. Translation: CATSTGRGTDTQYF.

V and J are TRBV9 and TRBJ2-7, with D possibly called TRBD1 or TRBD2 (6 bases each). The CDR3 spans 15 residues. Germline CDR1 reads SGDLS; CDR2 reads YYNGEE. Trimming cost V 0 bases and J 5 bases, with 15 bases left between them. The CDR3 is CASSVVGGQGHEQYF. The CDR3 bases are TGTGCCAGCAGCGTAGTTGGGGGGCAGGGCCACGAGCAGTACTTC.

This clonotype was counted once. The chain uses TRBV9 and TRBJ2-6, with 8 positions matching TRBD1. Germline-derived CDR1 and CDR2 are SGDLS and YYNGEE. The CDR3 spans 16 residues. V lost 8 bases and J lost 1; bases outside the gene matches: 8. The CDR3 is CASGDRITSGANVLTF. CDR3 DNA: TGTGCCAGTGGGGACAGGATTACATCTGGGGCCAACGTCCTGACTTTC.

This chain joins TRBV15 and TRBJ2-5, with D perhaps matching TRBD1 or TRBD2 (5 bases each). The CDR3 is made up of 15 amino acids. CDR1 is LNHNV and CDR2 is YYDKDF in the germline V gene (reference sequence). Between the trimmed V and J ends, which lost 4 bases and 1 base, there was a span of 13 bases. The CDR3 DNA reads TGTGCCACCAGCATTGGGGACCTTGCCCAAGAGACCCAGTACTTC. The encoded protein is CATSIGDLAQETQYF.

This sequence joins TRBV9 and TRBJ2-5; 9 bases match TRBD2. With 0 bases clipped from V and 2 bases from J, the junction kept 5 bases outside the gene matches. The CDR3 totals 16 residues. Per the germline V gene, CDR1 is SGDLS and CDR2 is YYNGEE. The CDR3 bases are TGTGCCAGCAGCGTAGCTAGCGGGGTCGGGCAAGAGACCCAGTACTTC. It is translated as CASSVASGVGQETQYF.